This section outlines one TCR beta chain sequence together with its context. What it binds is not known. This sample includes further DNA sequences coding for the same CDR3. The CDR3 is 15 residues long. Germline CDR1 is SGHAT and CDR2 is FQNNGV. V was pared by 1 base and J by 5 bases, with 14 bases between. This entry is derived from a study of high-grade serous ovarian cancer treatment subgroups. Across the study: On average, around 15,000 reads and thousands of unique TCR beta rearrangements were obtained per sample. Study results and limitations: Without spatial data, bulk sequencing limits insight into HGSC tumor diversity. Higher neoantigen levels went with greater TCR clonal relatedness. Only CDR3 was analyzed; CDR1 and CDR2 were not.

Repertoires were generated with immunoSEQ multiplex PCR, while TCRdb's copy carries only in-frame clones and drops some. The table records some 27,000 clones, around 80% of them present only once. Tumor tissue was taken before any definitive surgery or chemotherapy was given. Sequenced material: tumor tissue. This sequence joins TRBV11-2 and TRBJ2-5; possibly TRBD1 or TRBD2 for D (5 bases each). The sequence came from a human donor with high-grade serous ovarian cancer. The CDR3 loop is CASSLGPGPEETQYF. For the CDR3, the DNA is TGTGCCAGCAGCTTAGGTCCGGGACCGGAGGAGACCCAGTACTTC.